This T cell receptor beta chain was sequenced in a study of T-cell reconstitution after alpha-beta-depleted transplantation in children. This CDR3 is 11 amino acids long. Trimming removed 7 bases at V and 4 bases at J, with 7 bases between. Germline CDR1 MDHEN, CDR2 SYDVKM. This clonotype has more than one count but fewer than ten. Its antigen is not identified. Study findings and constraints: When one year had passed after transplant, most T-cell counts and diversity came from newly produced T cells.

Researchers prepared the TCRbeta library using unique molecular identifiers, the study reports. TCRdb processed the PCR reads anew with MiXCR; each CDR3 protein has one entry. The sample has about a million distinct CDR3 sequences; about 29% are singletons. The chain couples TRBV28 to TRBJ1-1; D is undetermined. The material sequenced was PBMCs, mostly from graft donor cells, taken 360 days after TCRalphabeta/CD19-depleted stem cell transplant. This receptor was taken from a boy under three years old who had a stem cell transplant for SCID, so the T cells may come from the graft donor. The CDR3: CASTRVTEAFF. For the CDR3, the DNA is TGTGCCAGCACCCGGGTCACTGAAGCTTTCTTT.